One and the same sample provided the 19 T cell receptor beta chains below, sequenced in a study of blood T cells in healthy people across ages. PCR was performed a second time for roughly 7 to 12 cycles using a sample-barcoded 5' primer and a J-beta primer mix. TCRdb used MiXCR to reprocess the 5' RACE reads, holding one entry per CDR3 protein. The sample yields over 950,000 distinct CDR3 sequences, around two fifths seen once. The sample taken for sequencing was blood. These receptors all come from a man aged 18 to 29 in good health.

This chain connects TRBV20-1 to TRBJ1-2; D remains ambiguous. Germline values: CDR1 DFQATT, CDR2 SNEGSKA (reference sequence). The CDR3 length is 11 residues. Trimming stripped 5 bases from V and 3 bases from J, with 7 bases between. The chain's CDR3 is CSAGQDYGYTF. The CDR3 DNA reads TGCAGTGCTGGTCAGGACTATGGCTACACCTTC.

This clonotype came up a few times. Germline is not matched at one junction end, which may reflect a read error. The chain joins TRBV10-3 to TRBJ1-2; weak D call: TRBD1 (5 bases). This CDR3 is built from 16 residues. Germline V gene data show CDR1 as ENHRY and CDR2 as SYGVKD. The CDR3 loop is CATSGALEGSLYGYTF. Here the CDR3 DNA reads TGTGCCACCAGTGGAGCCTTGGAGGGGTCCCTGTATGGCTACACCTTC.

In nucleotides, the CDR3 is TGTGCCACCGACCGCAGGCAGAACACTGAAGCTTTCTTT. Its protein is CATDRRQNTEAFF. This sequence joins TRBV7-9 and TRBJ1-1; no clear D gene. The CDR3 runs 13 residues. CDR1 is SEHNR and CDR2 is FQNEAQ in the germline V gene (reference sequence). Trimming removed 10 bases at V and 1 base at J, with 13 bases between.

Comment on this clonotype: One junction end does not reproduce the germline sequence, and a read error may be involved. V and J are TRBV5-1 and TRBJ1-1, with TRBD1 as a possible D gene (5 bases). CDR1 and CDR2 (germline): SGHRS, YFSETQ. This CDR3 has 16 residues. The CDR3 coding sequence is TGCGCCAGCGGCTTGGCGGGACGGCAAAGGAACACTGAAGCTTTCTTT. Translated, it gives CASGLAGRQRNTEAFF.

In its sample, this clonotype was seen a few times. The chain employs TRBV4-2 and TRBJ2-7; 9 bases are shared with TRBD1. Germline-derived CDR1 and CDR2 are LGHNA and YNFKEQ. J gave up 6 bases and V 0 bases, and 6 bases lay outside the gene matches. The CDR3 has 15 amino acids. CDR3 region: CASSQESVTGGEQYF. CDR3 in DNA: TGTGCCAGCAGCCAAGAGAGCGTGACAGGGGGCGAGCAGTACTTC.

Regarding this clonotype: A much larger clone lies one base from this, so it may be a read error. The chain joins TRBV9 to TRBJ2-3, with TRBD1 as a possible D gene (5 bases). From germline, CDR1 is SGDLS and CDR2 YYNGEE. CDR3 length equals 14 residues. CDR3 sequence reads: CVSSVEGVKDTQYF. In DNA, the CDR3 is TGTGTCAGCAGCGTAGAAGGGGTTAAAGATACGCAGTATTTT.

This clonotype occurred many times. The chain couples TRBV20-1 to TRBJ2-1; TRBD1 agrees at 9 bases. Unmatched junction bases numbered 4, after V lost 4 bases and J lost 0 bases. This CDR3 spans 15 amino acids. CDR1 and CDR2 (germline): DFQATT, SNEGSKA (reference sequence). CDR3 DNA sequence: TGCAGTGCTACCTGGGACAGGGTCTCCTACAATGAGCAGTTCTTC. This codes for CSATWDRVSYNEQFF.

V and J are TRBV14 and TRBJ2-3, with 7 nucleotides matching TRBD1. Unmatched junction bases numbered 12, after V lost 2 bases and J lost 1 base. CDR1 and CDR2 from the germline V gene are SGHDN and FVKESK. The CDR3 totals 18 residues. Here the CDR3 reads CASSQSRSRQGRTDTQYF. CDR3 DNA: TGTGCCAGCAGCCAAAGTAGAAGTCGACAGGGCCGCACAGATACGCAGTATTTT. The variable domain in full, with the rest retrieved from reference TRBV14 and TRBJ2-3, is EAGVTQFPSHSVIEKGQTVTLRCDPISGHDNLYWYRRVMGKEIKFLLHFVKESKQDESGMPNNRFLAERTGGTYSTLKVQPAELEDSGVYFCASSQSRSRQGRTDTQYFGPGTRLTVL.

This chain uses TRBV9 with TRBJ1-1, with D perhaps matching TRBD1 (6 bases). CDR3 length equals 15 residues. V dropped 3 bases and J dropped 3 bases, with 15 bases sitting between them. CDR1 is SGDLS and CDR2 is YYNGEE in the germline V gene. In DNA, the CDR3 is TGTGCCAGCAGCGGGGGGGCAGGGAGAGACACTGAAGCTTTCTTT. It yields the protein CASSGGAGRDTEAFF.

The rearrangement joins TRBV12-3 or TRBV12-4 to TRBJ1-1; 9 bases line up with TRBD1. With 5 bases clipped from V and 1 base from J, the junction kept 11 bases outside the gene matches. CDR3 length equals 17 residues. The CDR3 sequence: CASSLQGALRANTEAFF. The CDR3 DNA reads TGTGCCAGCAGTCTACAGGGGGCGCTTAGGGCGAACACTGAAGCTTTCTTT.

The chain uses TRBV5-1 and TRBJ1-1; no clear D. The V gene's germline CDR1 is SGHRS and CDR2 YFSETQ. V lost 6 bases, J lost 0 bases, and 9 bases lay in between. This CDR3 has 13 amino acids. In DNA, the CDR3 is TGCGCCAGCAACGAAGGAATGAACACTGAAGCTTTCTTT. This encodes CASNEGMNTEAFF. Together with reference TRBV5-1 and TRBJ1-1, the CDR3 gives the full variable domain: KAGVTQTPRYLIKTRGQQVTLSCSPISGHRSVSWYQQTPGQGLQFLFEYFSETQRNKGNFPGRFSGRQFSNSRSEMNVSTLELGDSALYLCASNEGMNTEAFFGQGTRLTVV.

For the CDR3, the DNA is TGTGCCAGCAGCGTGTCAGGACTGACGGAGGATGGCTACACCTTC. Protein: CASSVSGLTEDGYTF. The rearrangement joins TRBV7-9 to TRBJ1-2; no definite D call. Trimming removed 5 bases from V and 6 bases from J, with 19 bases in between. From germline, CDR1 is SEHNR and CDR2 FQNEAQ (reference sequence). The CDR3 is made up of 15 amino acids.

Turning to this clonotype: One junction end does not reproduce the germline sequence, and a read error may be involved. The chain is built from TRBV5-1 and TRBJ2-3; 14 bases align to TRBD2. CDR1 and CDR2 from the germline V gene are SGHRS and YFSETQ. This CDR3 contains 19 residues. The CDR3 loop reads CAGSPGTSGGALATDTQYF. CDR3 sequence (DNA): TGCGCCGGCAGCCCCGGGACTAGCGGGGGAGCTCTTGCCACAGATACGCAGTATTTT.

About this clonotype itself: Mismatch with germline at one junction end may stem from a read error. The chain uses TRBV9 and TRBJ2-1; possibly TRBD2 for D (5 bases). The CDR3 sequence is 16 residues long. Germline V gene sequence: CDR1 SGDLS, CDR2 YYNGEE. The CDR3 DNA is TGTGTCAGCAGCGCGGACGGGGTTAGCTCCTACAATGAGCAGTTCTTC. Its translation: CVSSADGVSSYNEQFF.

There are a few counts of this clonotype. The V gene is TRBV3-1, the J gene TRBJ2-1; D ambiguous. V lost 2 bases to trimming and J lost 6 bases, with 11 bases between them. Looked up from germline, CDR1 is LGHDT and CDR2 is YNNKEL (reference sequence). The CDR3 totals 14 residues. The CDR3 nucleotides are TGTGCCAGCAGCCAAACATCTCCTGGCAATGAGCAGTTCTTC. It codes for CASSQTSPGNEQFF.

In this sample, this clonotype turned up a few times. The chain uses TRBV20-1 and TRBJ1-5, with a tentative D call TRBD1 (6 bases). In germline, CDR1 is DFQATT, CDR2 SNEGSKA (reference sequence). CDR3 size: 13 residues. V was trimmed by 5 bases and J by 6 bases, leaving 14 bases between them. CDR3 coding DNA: TGCAGTGCTCCAGCCTTACAGGGTCAGCCCCAGCATTTT. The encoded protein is CSAPALQGQPQHF.

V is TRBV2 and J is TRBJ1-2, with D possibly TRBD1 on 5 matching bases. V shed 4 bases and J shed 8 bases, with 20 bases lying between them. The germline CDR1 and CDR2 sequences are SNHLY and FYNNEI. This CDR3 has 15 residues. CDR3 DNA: TGTGCCAGCAGTGGGTCGGGCAGGGAATCAATCGGCTACACCTTC. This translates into CASSGSGRESIGYTF.

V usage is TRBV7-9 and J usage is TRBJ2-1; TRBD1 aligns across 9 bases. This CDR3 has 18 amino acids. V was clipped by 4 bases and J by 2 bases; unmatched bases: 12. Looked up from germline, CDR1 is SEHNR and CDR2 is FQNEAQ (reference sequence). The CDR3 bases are TGTGCCAGCAGCTCACCCCGGGACAGGGAACTGGCCTACAATGAGCAGTTCTTC. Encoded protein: CASSSPRDRELAYNEQFF.

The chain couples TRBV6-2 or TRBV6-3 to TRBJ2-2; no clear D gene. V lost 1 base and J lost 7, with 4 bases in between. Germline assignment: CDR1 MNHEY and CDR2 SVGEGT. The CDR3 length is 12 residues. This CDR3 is CASSYYIGELFF. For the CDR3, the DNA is TGTGCCAGCAGTTACTATATCGGGGAGCTGTTTTTT.